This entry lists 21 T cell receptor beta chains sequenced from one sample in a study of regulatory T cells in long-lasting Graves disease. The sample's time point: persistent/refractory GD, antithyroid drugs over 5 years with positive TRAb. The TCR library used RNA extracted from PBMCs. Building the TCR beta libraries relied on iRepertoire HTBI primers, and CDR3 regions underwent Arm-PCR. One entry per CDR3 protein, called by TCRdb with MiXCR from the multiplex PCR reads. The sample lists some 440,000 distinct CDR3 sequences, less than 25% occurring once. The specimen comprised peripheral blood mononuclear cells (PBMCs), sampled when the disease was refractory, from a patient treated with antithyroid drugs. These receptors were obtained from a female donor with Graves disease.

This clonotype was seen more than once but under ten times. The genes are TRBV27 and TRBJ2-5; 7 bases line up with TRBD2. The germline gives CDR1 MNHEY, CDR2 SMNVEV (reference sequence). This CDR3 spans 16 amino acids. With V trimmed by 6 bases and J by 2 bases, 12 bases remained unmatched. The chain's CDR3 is CASSPGLAEGQETQYF. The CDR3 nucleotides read TGTGCCAGCAGCCCGGGGCTAGCGGAGGGACAAGAGACCCAGTACTTC.

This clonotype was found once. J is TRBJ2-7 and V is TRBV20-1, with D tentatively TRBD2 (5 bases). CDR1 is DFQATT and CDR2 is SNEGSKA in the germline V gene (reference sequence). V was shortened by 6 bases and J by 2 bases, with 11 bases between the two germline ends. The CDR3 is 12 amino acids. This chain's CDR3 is CSALEGAYEQYF. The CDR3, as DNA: TGCAGTGCCCTAGAGGGAGCCTACGAGCAGTACTTC.

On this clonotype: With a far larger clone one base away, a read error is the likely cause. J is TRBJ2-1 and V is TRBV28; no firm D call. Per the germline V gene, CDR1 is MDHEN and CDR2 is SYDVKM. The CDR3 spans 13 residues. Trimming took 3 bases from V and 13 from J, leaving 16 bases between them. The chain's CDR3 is CASSFRYQETQFF. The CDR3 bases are TGTGCCAGCAGTTTCCGGTACCAAGAGACCCAGTTCTTC.

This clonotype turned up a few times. The CDR3 region has the DNA TGTGCCACCACCCGGAGGGGAAGGACAGATACGCAGTATTTT. It is translated as CATTRRGRTDTQYF. This chain joins TRBV19 and TRBJ2-3; possible D gene TRBD2, 6 bases. The ends were cut back, 10 bases at V and 3 bases at J, with 17 bases in the middle. Germline CDR1 LNHDA, CDR2 SQIVND (reference sequence). The CDR3 consists of 14 residues. Complete variable domain (other parts from reference TRBV19 and TRBJ2-3): DGGITQSPKYLFRKEGQNVTLSCEQNLNHDAMYWYRQDPGQGLRLIYYSQIVNDFQKGDIAEGYSVSREKKESFPLTVTSAQKNPTAFYLCATTRRGRTDTQYFGPGTRLTVL.

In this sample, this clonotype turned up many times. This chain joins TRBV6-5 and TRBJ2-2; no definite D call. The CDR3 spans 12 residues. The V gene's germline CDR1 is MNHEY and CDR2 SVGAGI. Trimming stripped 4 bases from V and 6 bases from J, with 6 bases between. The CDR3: CASSFHSGELFF. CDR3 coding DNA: TGTGCCAGCAGTTTTCATTCCGGGGAGCTGTTTTTT.

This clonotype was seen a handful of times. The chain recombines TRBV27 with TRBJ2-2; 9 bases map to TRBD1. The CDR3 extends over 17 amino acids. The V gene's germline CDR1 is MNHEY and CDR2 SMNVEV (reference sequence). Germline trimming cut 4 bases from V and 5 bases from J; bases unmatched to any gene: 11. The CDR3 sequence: CASSSKKTGGGTGELFF. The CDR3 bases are TGTGCCAGCAGTTCGAAAAAGACAGGGGGAGGTACCGGGGAGCTGTTTTTT.

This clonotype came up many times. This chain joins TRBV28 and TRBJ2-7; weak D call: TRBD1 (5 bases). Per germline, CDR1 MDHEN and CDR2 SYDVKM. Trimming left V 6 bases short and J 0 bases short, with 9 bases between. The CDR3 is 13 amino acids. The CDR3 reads CASSGRASYEQYF. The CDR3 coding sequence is TGTGCCAGCAGCGGCAGGGCCTCCTACGAGCAGTACTTC.

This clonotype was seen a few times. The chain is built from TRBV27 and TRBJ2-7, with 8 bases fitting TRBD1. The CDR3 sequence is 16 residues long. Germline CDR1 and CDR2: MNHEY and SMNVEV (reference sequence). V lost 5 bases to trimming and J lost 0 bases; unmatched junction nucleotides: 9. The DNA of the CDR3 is TGTGCCAGCAGTGCCGGACAGGGCCTAATCTCCTACGAGCAGTACTTC. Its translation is CASSAGQGLISYEQYF.

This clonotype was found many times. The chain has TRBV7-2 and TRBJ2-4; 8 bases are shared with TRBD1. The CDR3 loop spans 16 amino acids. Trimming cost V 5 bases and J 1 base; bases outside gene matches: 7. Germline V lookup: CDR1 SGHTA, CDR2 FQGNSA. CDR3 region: CASSPRTGRAKNIQYF. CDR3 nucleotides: TGTGCCAGCAGCCCGCGGACAGGGCGGGCCAAAAACATTCAGTACTTC.

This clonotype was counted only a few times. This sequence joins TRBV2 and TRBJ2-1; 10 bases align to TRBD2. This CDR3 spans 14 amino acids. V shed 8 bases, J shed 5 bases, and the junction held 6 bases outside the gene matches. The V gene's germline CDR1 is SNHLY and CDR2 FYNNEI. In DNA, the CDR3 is TGTGCCAGCCCCAGCGGGAGGGAGAACAATGAGCAGTTCTTC. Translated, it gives CASPSGRENNEQFF.

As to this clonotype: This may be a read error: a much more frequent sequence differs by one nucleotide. CDR3 sequence: CASSPLVGGGYHEQFF. The DNA for the CDR3 is TGTGCCAGCAGTCCCTTAGTCGGGGGCGGGTACCATGAGCAGTTCTTC. This sequence joins TRBV2 and TRBJ2-1; D assignment may be TRBD1 or TRBD2 (6 bases each). The CDR3 sequence is 16 residues long. The germline V gene has CDR1 SNHLY and CDR2 FYNNEI. Trimming took off 5 bases at V and 8 bases at J, with 22 bases between the two ends.

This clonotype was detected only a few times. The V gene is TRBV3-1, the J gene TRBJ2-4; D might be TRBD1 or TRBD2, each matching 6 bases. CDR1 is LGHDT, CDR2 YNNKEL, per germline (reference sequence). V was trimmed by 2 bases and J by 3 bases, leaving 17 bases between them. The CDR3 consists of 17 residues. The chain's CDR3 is CASSQLPGGGGKNIQYF. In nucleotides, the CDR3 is TGTGCCAGCAGCCAACTCCCCGGGGGCGGAGGCAAAAACATTCAGTACTTC.

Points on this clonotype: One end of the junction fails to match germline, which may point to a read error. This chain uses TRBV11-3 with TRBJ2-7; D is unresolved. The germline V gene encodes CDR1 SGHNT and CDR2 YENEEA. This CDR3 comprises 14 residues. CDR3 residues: CASSLDPRSYEQYF. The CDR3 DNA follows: TGCGCCAGCAGCTTGGATCCGCGATCCTACGAGCAGTACTTC. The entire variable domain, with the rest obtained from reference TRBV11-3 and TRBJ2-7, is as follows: EAGVVQSPRYKIIEKKQPVAFWCNPISGHNTLYWYLQNLGQGPELLIRYENEEAVDDSQLPKDRFSAERLKGVDSTLKIQPAELGDSAVYLCASSLDPRSYEQYFGPGTRLTVT.

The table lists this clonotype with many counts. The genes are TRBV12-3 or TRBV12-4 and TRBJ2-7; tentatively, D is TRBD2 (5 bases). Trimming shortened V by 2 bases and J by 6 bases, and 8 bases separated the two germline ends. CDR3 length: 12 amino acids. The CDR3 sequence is CASSLRGSEQYF. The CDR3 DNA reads TGTGCCAGCAGTTTACGGGGAAGCGAGCAGTACTTC.

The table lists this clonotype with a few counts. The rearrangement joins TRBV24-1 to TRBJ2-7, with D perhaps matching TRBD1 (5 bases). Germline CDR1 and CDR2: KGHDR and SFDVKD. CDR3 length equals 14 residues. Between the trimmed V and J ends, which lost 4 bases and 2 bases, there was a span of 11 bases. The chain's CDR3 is CATSDSDRTYEQYF. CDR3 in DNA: TGTGCCACCAGTGACTCCGACAGAACCTACGAGCAGTACTTC.

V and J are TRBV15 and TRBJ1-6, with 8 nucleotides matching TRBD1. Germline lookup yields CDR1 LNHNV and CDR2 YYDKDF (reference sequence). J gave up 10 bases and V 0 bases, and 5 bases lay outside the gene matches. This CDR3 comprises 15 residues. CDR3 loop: CATSRDRGLGSPLHF. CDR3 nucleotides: TGTGCCACCAGCAGAGACAGGGGGCTTGGGTCACCCCTCCACTTT.

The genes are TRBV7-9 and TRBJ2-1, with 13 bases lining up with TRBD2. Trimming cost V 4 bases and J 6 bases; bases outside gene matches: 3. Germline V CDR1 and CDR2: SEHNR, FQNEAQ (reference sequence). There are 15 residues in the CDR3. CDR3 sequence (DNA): TGTGCCAGCAGCTACGGACTAGCGGGAGCCAATGAGCAGTTCTTC. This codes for CASSYGLAGANEQFF. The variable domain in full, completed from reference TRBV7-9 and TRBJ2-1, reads DTGVSQNPRHKITKRGQNVTFRCDPISEHNRLYWYRQTLGQGPEFLTYFQNEAQLEKSRLLSDRFSAERPKGSFSTLEIQRTEQGDSAMYLCASSYGLAGANEQFFGPGTRLTVL.

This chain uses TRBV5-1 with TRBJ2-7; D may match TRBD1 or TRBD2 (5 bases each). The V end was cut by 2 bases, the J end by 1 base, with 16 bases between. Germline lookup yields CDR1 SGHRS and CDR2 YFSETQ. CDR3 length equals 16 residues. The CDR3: CASSLYRDPGSYEQYF. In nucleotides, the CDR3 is TGCGCCAGCAGCTTATACCGGGACCCGGGGTCCTACGAGCAGTACTTC.

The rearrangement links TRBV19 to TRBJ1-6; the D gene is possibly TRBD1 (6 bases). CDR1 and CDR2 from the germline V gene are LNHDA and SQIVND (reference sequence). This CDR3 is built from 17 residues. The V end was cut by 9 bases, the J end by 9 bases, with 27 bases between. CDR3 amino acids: CASTSYGGTPSGSPLHF. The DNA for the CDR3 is TGTGCCAGCACCTCCTATGGAGGGACACCCAGCGGTTCACCCCTCCACTTT.

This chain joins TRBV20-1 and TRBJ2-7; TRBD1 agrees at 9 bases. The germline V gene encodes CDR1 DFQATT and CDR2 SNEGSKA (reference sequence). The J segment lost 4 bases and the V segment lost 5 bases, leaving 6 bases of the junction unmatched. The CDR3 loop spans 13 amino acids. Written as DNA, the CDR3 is TGCAGTGCTGATGACAGGGGGAGGTACGAGCAGTACTTC. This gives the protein CSADDRGRYEQYF.

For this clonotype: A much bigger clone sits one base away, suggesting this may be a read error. Here the CDR3 DNA reads TGCGCCAGCAGCTCCGACAGGGATTGTGAAAAACTGTTTTTT. Its translation is CASSSDRDCEKLFF. This rearrangement joins TRBV4-1 to TRBJ1-4, with 7 bases aligning to TRBD1. Looked up from germline, CDR1 is MGHRA and CDR2 is YSYEKL. This CDR3 is built from 14 residues. Trimming cost V 5 bases and J 7 bases; bases outside gene matches: 7.